One sample yielded the 17 T cell receptor beta chains listed below, sequenced in a study of blood T cells in healthy people across ages. The second PCR ran about 7 to 12 cycles with a sample-barcoded 5' primer and J-beta primers. In TCRdb, the 5' RACE reads were re-called with MiXCR into one record per CDR3 protein. The profile shows roughly 1.5 million distinct CDR3 sequences, 35% to 45% of them singletons. The material sequenced was blood. The receptors were gathered from a woman aged 18 to 35 in good health.

This sequence joins TRBV11-2 and TRBJ2-2; TRBD1 matches at 8 bases. After removal of 5 bases from V and 6 bases from J, the junction contained 11 bases not matched to a gene. CDR1 and CDR2 from the germline V gene are SGHAT and FQNNGV. The CDR3 totals 16 residues. In DNA, the CDR3 is TGTGCCAGCAGCGAACGGACAGGGACCCCAGCCGGGGAGCTGTTTTTT. Its protein product is CASSERTGTPAGELFF.

The V gene is TRBV20-1, the J gene TRBJ1-2; tentatively, D is TRBD1 (6 bases). Germline V lookup: CDR1 DFQATT, CDR2 SNEGSKA (reference sequence). CDR3 length: 14 amino acids. Trimming left V 4 bases short and J 8 bases short, with 20 bases between. In DNA form, the CDR3 reads TGCAGTGCTACAGCCCCGGGACCAGGGGTAGGCTACACCTTC. Protein: CSATAPGPGVGYTF.

This chain links TRBV29-1 with TRBJ1-1, with D maybe TRBD1 (6 bases). The V end lost 7 bases, the J end lost 11 bases, and 20 bases lay between the germline ends. CDR3 length equals 12 residues. Germline V lookup: CDR1 SQVTM, CDR2 ANQGSEA. CDR3 region: CSAQRGVMEAFF. The CDR3 DNA sequence: TGCAGCGCCCAGAGGGGGGTGATGGAGGCTTTCTTT.

In the case of this clonotype: One junction end disagrees with the germline gene, perhaps due to a read error. V usage is TRBV7-3 and J usage is TRBJ2-1, with D possibly being TRBD2 (6 bases). Germline assignment: CDR1 SGHTA and CDR2 FQGTGA. The CDR3 covers 15 residues. CDR3 amino acids: CAGSLNGGSYNEQFF. CDR3 nucleotide sequence: TGTGCCGGCAGCTTAAACGGGGGCTCCTACAATGAGCAGTTCTTC.

This chain uses TRBV4-3 with TRBJ2-5, with D uncertain. The germline CDR1 and CDR2 sequences are LGHNA and YSLEER. V shed 4 bases and J shed 3 bases, with 12 bases lying between them. CDR3 length: 14 residues. CDR3 protein: CASSLRLWEETQYF. DNA of the CDR3: TGCGCCAGCAGCCTTCGACTTTGGGAAGAGACCCAGTACTTC.

The genes are TRBV2 and TRBJ2-3, with D possibly being TRBD1 (5 bases). Germline V CDR1 and CDR2: SNHLY, FYNNEI. V was pared by 7 bases and J by 6 bases, with 11 bases between. The length of the CDR3 is 12 residues. CDR3 loop: CASNPDTDTQYF. The CDR3 nucleotides read TGTGCCAGCAATCCGGACACCGATACGCAGTATTTT.

A remark on this clonotype: A much larger clonotype is one base distant, so this may be a read error. The chain is built from TRBV4-3 and TRBJ2-5; D call uncertain. This CDR3 has 14 residues. Germline V gene sequence: CDR1 LGHNA, CDR2 YSLEER. V lost 4 bases, J lost 11 bases, and 20 bases lay in between. CDR3 region: CASSPLASNSEQYF. CDR3 sequence (DNA): TGCGCCAGCAGCCCCTTGGCTAGTAATTCTGAGCAGTACTTC.

The gene calls are TRBV7-2 and TRBJ2-7; tentative D call: TRBD1 (5 bases). CDR1 is SGHTA and CDR2 is FQGNSA in the germline V gene. This CDR3 region has 16 residues. Trimming pared 2 bases from V and 1 base from J, leaving 15 bases between. CDR3 residues: CASSLKITAGSYEQYF. The CDR3 DNA follows: TGTGCCAGCAGCTTAAAGATAACTGCAGGGTCCTACGAGCAGTACTTC.

This clonotype was seen repeatedly, ten times or more. This chain uses TRBV4-3 with TRBJ2-5, with D possibly being TRBD1 or TRBD2 (6 bases each). The ends were cut back, 0 bases at V and 3 bases at J, with 20 bases in the middle. The germline V gene has CDR1 LGHNA and CDR2 YSLEER. This CDR3 is 18 amino acids long. The CDR3 coding sequence is TGCGCCAGCAGCCAAGATTGGGGGGCGTTGGGGTGGGAAGAGACCCAGTACTTC. It encodes CASSQDWGALGWEETQYF.

This clonotype came up a few times. The chain combines TRBV6-8 with TRBJ1-3; 9 bases map to TRBD1. The ends lost 6 bases at V and 8 bases at J; junction bases unmatched: 11. The germline CDR1 and CDR2 sequences are MNHGY and SAAAGT. This CDR3 comprises 15 residues. CDR3 coding DNA: TGTGCCAGCAGCCACCGGGACAGGGAGAAGGACACCATATATTTT. It is translated as CASSHRDREKDTIYF.

This chain connects TRBV9 to TRBJ2-7, with D perhaps given as TRBD1 or TRBD2 (6 bases each). Germline CDR1 SGDLS, CDR2 YYNGEE. V was shortened by 2 bases and J by 2 bases, with 14 bases between the two germline ends. CDR3 length: 15 amino acids. CDR3 sequence reads: CASSVGQGTPYEQYF. In DNA form, the CDR3 reads TGTGCCAGCAGCGTGGGGCAGGGGACTCCCTACGAGCAGTACTTC.

The chain is built from TRBV6-6 and TRBJ2-3; possible D gene TRBD1, 5 bases. CDR3 size: 14 residues. V lost 5 bases, J lost 4 bases, and 13 bases lay in between. CDR1 and CDR2 from the germline V gene are MNHNY and SVGAGI (reference sequence). The CDR3 DNA follows: TGTGCCAGCAGTACTCCTTGGACACCAGATACGCAGTATTTT. It encodes CASSTPWTPDTQYF.

At least ten counts were recorded for this clonotype. This rearrangement joins TRBV6-9 to TRBJ1-2; D is uncertain. Trimming cost V 7 bases and J 2 bases, with 23 bases left between them. The CDR3 is made up of 17 amino acids. Germline-derived CDR1 and CDR2 are MNHGY and SVAAGI. The CDR3 nucleotides are TGTGCCAGCATTCCTCCCAAGACCGGCGCGCTCAACTATGGCTACACCTTC. Protein product: CASIPPKTGALNYGYTF.

The chain couples TRBV6-5 to TRBJ2-1, with D possibly being TRBD1 (5 bases). Trimming removed 0 bases at V and 4 bases at J, with 19 bases between. The CDR3 is made up of 18 amino acids. CDR1 MNHEY and CDR2 SVGAGI come from the germline V gene. CDR3 amino acids: CASSYSGWGVSLYNEQFF. The CDR3 DNA reads TGTGCCAGCAGTTACTCGGGTTGGGGCGTGTCCCTTTACAATGAGCAGTTCTTC.

The sample holds a few counts of this clonotype. The chain links TRBV29-1 to TRBJ1-2, with D uncertain. CDR1 and CDR2 from the germline V gene are SQVTM and ANQGSEA. The CDR3 loop spans 12 amino acids. V lost 4 bases and J lost 8, with 14 bases in between. The CDR3 DNA follows: TGCAGCGTTGGGCAGGCGAGTCGGGGCTACACCTTC. It is translated as CSVGQASRGYTF.

This chain connects TRBV6-1 to TRBJ2-5, with 11 bases identical to TRBD1. V dropped 3 bases and J dropped 5; count of bases not matched to a gene: 5. CDR1 is MNHNS and CDR2 is SASEGT in the germline V gene. This CDR3 contains 15 residues. The CDR3 is CASSDWTGGSETQYF. Written as DNA, the CDR3 is TGTGCCAGCAGTGACTGGACAGGGGGCTCGGAGACCCAGTACTTC.

The CDR3 sequence: CASSLKTGSMRTDTQYF. CDR3 DNA: TGCGCCAGCAGCTTGAAGACAGGGTCGATGAGGACAGATACGCAGTATTTT. V is TRBV5-1 and J is TRBJ2-3; TRBD1 matches at 7 bases. Losses at the gene ends were 1 base for V and 3 bases for J; bases not matched to a gene: 11. CDR1 is SGHRS, CDR2 YFSETQ, per germline. The CDR3 is 17 residues long.